One T cell receptor beta chain is described in this entry. What it binds is not known. This record comes from a study of T cell responses to AZD1222 COVID-19 vaccine. Clones were read by immunoSEQ multiplex PCR, and TCRdb kept only the in-frame ones, dropping some. The profile shows about 130,000 clones, approximately 86% of them singletons. This CDR3 comprises 19 residues. V dropped 1 base and J dropped 1 base, with 22 bases sitting between them. CDR1 SGHVS and CDR2 FNYEAQ come from the germline V gene. Points from the study as a whole: Regions 160-218 and 743-854 dominated among vaccine-associated CD4 TCRs spanning spike. It should be noted that donors were predominantly white British and more often female, and clonal diversity was possibly underestimated. Only a handful of AZD1222 recipients, more than 5 in all, had baseline seropositivity. Compared with day 0, the breadth and depth of the Spike-specific TCR repertoire rose significantly after two doses of AZD1222.

V and J are TRBV7-6 and TRBJ1-2; D remains unclear. The receptor comes from an adult in good health. Material: peripheral blood, obtained on day 0 of AZD1222 vaccination. In DNA form, the CDR3 reads TGTGCCAGCAGCTTAGTGGCAGTAAAAACCCCCGGAGGTAACTATGGCTACACCTTC. It translates to CASSLVAVKTPGGNYGYTF.